This TCR delta chain is drawn from a study of gamma-delta T cells after stem cell transplantation. The CDR3 sequence is 17 residues long. Germline V lookup: CDR1 GEAIGNYY, CDR2 EKD. V dropped 2 bases and J dropped 0; count of bases not matched to a gene: 7. TCRdb reran clone calling via CATT on the RT-PCR reads. Of 450 to 600 delta-chain clones listed, around a sixth are singletons. This clone occurred a few times. The TCRdb protein comes from a much larger clone and disagrees with this DNA's translation at residue 11, likely due to a read error; the protein given here is derived from the DNA. The V call is TRDV2, the J call TRDJ1, with TRDD3 matching 11 bases. This clonotype was sampled from a human donor. It is not recorded whose cells these are; they may come from a transplant donor. Sequenced sample: gamma-delta T cells. Here the CDR3 DNA reads TGTGCCTGTGACAAACTGGGGGATAAGGGGCACACCGATAAACTCATCTTT. This encodes CACDKLGDKGHTDKLIF.